Here is one T cell receptor beta chain with its context. These data belong to a study of blood T cells in healthy people across ages. The CDR3 loop spans 14 amino acids. The V gene lost 4 bases and the J gene lost 1 base, with 14 bases spanning the gap. Germline-derived CDR1 and CDR2 are SQVTM and ANQGSEA. A second PCR, run for about 6 to 11 cycles, used a sample-barcoded 5' primer plus a J-beta primer mix. TCRdb reanalysed the 5' RACE reads using MiXCR and keeps one entry per CDR3 protein. The sample has 730,000 or so distinct CDR3 sequences; 35% to 50% are singletons. The clonotype comes from an elderly man in good health. The rearrangement uses TRBV29-1 and TRBJ2-7; TRBD2 might be the D (7 bases). The sequenced sample consisted of blood. CDR3 loop: CSVAVGGGSYEQYF. Here the CDR3 DNA reads TGCAGCGTTGCGGTGGGAGGGGGGTCCTACGAGCAGTACTTC.